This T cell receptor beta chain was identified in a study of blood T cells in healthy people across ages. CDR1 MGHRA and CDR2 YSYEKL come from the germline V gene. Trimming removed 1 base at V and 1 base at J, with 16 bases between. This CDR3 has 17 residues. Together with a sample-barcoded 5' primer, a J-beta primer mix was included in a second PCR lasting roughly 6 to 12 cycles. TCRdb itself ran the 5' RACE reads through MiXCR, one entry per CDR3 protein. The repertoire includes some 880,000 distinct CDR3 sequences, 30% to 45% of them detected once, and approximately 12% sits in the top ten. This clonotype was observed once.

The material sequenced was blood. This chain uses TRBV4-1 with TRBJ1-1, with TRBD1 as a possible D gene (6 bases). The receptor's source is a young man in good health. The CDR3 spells CASSQGTHSDRNTEAFF. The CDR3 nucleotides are TGCGCCAGCAGCCAAGGCACCCATTCGGACAGGAACACTGAAGCTTTCTTT.